Presented here are 28 T cell receptor beta chains from one specimen sequenced in a study of blood T cell repertoires in COVID-19. Repertoires were generated with immunoSEQ multiplex PCR, while TCRdb's copy carries only in-frame clones and drops some. The table lists about 480,000 clones, around 89% of them singletons. Sequencing used peripheral blood. The receptors were gathered from a young woman with acute or convalescent COVID-19.

The chain couples TRBV10-3 to TRBJ2-7; weak D call: TRBD1 (6 bases). Trimming removed 4 bases from V and 3 bases from J, with 13 bases in between. The CDR3 is made up of 14 amino acids. Germline V CDR1 and CDR2: ENHRY, SYGVKD. The CDR3 loop reads CAISVVVDSYEQYF. The CDR3 DNA follows: TGTGCCATCAGTGTAGTAGTGGACAGCTACGAGCAGTACTTC.

Concerning this clone: The sample has other DNA sequences that encode this CDR3 too. This chain joins TRBV7-3 and TRBJ1-6; D unclear. Germline CDR1 reads SGHTA; CDR2 reads FQGTGA. Trimming cost V 5 bases and J 3 bases, with 5 bases left between them. This CDR3 has 13 amino acids. The CDR3 DNA reads as TGTGCCAGCAGCCGGGACTATAATTCACCCCTCCACTTT. This gives the protein CASSRDYNSPLHF. The whole variable domain, filled in from reference TRBV7-3 and TRBJ1-6, reads GAGVSQTPSNKVTEKGKYVELRCDPISGHTALYWYRQSLGQGPEFLIYFQGTGAADDSGLPNDRFFAVRPEGSVSTLKIQRTERGDSAVYLCASSRDYNSPLHFGNGTRLTVT.

V is TRBV4-1 and J is TRBJ2-3; 9 positions agree with TRBD2. With V trimmed by 3 bases and J by 6 bases, 7 bases remained unmatched. The germline CDR1 and CDR2 sequences are MGHRA and YSYEKL. The CDR3 extends over 15 amino acids. Here the CDR3 DNA reads TGCGCCAGCAGCCAGGGGCTAGCGGGATTCGATACGCAGTATTTT. Amino acids: CASSQGLAGFDTQYF.

The CDR3 loop is CASSRDRITEAFF. CDR3 coding DNA: TGTGCCAGCAGCCGGGACAGAATCACTGAAGCTTTCTTT. The V and J genes are TRBV5-4 and TRBJ1-1, with 7 bases lining up with TRBD1. Germline V lookup: CDR1 SGHNT, CDR2 YYREEE (reference sequence). CDR3 length: 13 residues. Trimming took 4 bases from V and 4 from J; bases not matched to a gene: 4.

The chain employs TRBV10-3 and TRBJ2-2, with no clear D. Between the trimmed V and J ends, which lost 2 bases and 6 bases, there was a span of 10 bases. Germline V CDR1 and CDR2: ENHRY, SYGVKD. The CDR3 runs to 14 residues. The CDR3 reads CAISEDKRPGELFF. DNA for the CDR3: TGTGCCATCAGTGAGGACAAAAGACCCGGGGAGCTGTTTTTT.

The V call is TRBV30, the J call TRBJ1-2; TRBD1 is a possible D gene (5 bases). The germline V and J ends were trimmed by 2 bases and 7 bases, with 14 bases remaining between them. The CDR3 extends over 13 amino acids. Germline CDR1 reads GTSNPN; CDR2 reads SVGIG (reference sequence). In nucleotides, the CDR3 is TGTGCCTGGAGTAGGGGTACCCGGAGTGGCTACACCTTC. It yields the protein CAWSRGTRSGYTF.

V usage is TRBV25-1 and J usage is TRBJ1-2; 7 bases line up with TRBD1. This CDR3 spans 14 amino acids. Germline assignment: CDR1 MGHDK and CDR2 SYGVNS. V dropped 1 base and J dropped 4; count of bases not matched to a gene: 3. The CDR3 coding sequence is TGTGCCAGCAGTGAATGGGACAGAGTCTATGGCTACACCTTC. This sequence encodes CASSEWDRVYGYTF.

This chain uses TRBV5-1 with TRBJ2-5; D might be TRBD1 (7 bases). Germline assignment: CDR1 SGHRS and CDR2 YFSETQ. This CDR3 has 15 residues. With 1 base removed from V and 4 bases from J, the gap between germline ends came to 14 bases. The CDR3 nucleotides are TGCGCCAGCAGCTTGTACCCAGGGGGGTTAGAGACCCAGTACTTC. It codes for CASSLYPGGLETQYF.

The chain uses TRBV30 and TRBJ2-3; D gene ambiguous. The CDR3 runs 13 residues. V lost 3 bases and J 4 bases, leaving 11 bases between the germline ends. The germline V gene has CDR1 GTSNPN and CDR2 SVGIG (reference sequence). The CDR3 coding sequence is TGTGCCTGGAGCGCAGGCTCAGCAGATACGCAGTATTTT. It translates to CAWSAGSADTQYF.

The rearrangement uses TRBV9 and TRBJ2-3; the D gene is possibly TRBD2 (5 bases). Germline V gives CDR1 SGDLS, CDR2 YYNGEE. Trimming left V 4 bases short and J 3 bases short, with 9 bases between. The CDR3 is 13 amino acids. Here the CDR3 DNA reads TGTGCCAGCAGCTTAGGACTTACAGATACGCAGTATTTT. Translating it yields CASSLGLTDTQYF.

The rearrangement uses TRBV3-1 (or the pseudogene TRBV3-2) and TRBJ2-3, with a possible D match to TRBD2 (6 bases). The CDR3 is 15 residues long. The germline gives CDR1 LGHDT, CDR2 YNNKEL (reference sequence). V was clipped by 4 bases and J by 1 base, with 12 bases between them. The CDR3 is CASSRFTGGTDTQYF. CDR3 nucleotide sequence: TGTGCCAGCAGCCGATTTACGGGGGGCACAGATACGCAGTATTTT.

This sequence joins TRBV9 and TRBJ1-1, with a weak D call TRBD1 (5 bases). Germline V CDR1 and CDR2: SGDLS, YYNGEE. The CDR3 runs 14 residues. V lost 1 base, J lost 5 bases, and 12 bases lay in between. This CDR3 reads CASSVLGGGTEAFF. The CDR3 coding sequence is TGTGCCAGCAGCGTATTGGGGGGAGGGACTGAAGCTTTCTTT.

The rearrangement links TRBV15 to TRBJ1-5; 10 nucleotides agree with TRBD1. The CDR3 sequence is 15 residues long. V dropped 4 bases and J dropped 5; count of bases not matched to a gene: 5. Germline V lookup: CDR1 LNHNV, CDR2 YYDKDF (reference sequence). CDR3 amino acids: CATSTLDRGDQPQHF. DNA for the CDR3: TGTGCCACCAGCACGTTGGACAGGGGGGATCAGCCCCAGCATTTT.

CDR3 region: CASSTGFEAFF. The CDR3 nucleotides are TGTGCCAGCAGTACAGGGTTTGAAGCTTTCTTT. The chain couples TRBV12-3 or TRBV12-4 to TRBJ1-1, with a possible D match to TRBD1 (6 bases). The ends were cut back, 5 bases at V and 7 bases at J, with 8 bases in the middle. This CDR3 comprises 11 residues.

The CDR3 sequence is CASSYSDRPQYF. The CDR3 coding sequence is TGTGCCAGCAGTTACTCGGACAGGCCACAGTACTTC. J is TRBJ2-4 and V is TRBV6-2 or TRBV6-3, with TRBD1 identical over 7 bases. The CDR3 is made up of 12 amino acids. Germline CDR1 MNHEY, CDR2 SVGEGT. V trimming: 0 bases; J trimming: 13 bases; junction bases outside the gene matches: 3.

V gene TRBV1 combines with J gene TRBJ1-4; the listed D gene, TRBD1, was not tested against the DNA. TRBV1 is shown as a pseudogene. There are 19 residues in the CDR3. CDR3 residues: CTSSPERRRGHSTNEKLFF. In nucleotides, the CDR3 is TGCACCAGCAGCCCCGAACGGCGCAGGGGCCATTCAACTAATGAAAAACTGTTTTTT.

J is TRBJ1-1 and V is TRBV30; TRBD1 matches 8 bases. Germline lookup yields CDR1 GTSNPN and CDR2 SVGIG (reference sequence). The ends lost 1 base at V and 0 bases at J; junction bases unmatched: 4. This CDR3 is built from 15 residues. The CDR3, as DNA: TGTGCCTGGAGTGGATCAGGGGGCTTGAACACTGAAGCTTTCTTT. Protein: CAWSGSGGLNTEAFF.

This chain's CDR3 is CASSLSPAYEQYF. The DNA for the CDR3 is TGTGCCAGCAGCTTAAGCCCCGCATACGAGCAGTACTTC. The chain recombines TRBV7-9 with TRBJ2-7; D call uncertain. The V and J ends lost 2 bases and 4 bases respectively, with 9 bases between them. The CDR3 is made up of 13 amino acids. Germline V CDR1 and CDR2: SEHNR, FQNEAQ (reference sequence).

The rearrangement uses TRBV19 and TRBJ1-1; D uncertain. The CDR3 loop spans 11 amino acids. V lost 10 bases to trimming and J lost 0 bases, with 6 bases between them. The germline CDR1 and CDR2 sequences are LNHDA and SQIVND (reference sequence). DNA of the CDR3: TGTGCCACTGTTATGAACACTGAAGCTTTCTTT. Its translation is CATVMNTEAFF.

This chain uses TRBV27 with TRBJ1-2, with 9 bases that match TRBD1. The V and J ends lost 4 bases and 0 bases, in that order; junction bases with no gene match: 3. The length of the CDR3 is 15 residues. Germline loops: CDR1 MNHEY, CDR2 SMNVEV (reference sequence). CDR3 protein: CASSYRTGANYGYTF. Here the CDR3 DNA reads TGTGCCAGCAGTTACAGGACAGGGGCTAACTATGGCTACACCTTC.

The genes are TRBV18 and TRBJ2-1; the match to TRBD2 covers 9 bases. The germline CDR1 and CDR2 sequences are KGHSH and LQKENI. J lost 9 bases, V lost 0 bases, and 9 bases had no gene match. CDR3 length: 16 amino acids. The DNA for the CDR3 is TGTGCCAGCTCACCACCGGTGGGCGGGGGGGCGTCTGAGCAGTTCTTC. This sequence encodes CASSPPVGGGASEQFF.

The table lists this clone with a count of one. The chain joins TRBV19 to TRBJ2-2, with D uncertain. CDR1 and CDR2 from the germline V gene are LNHDA and SQIVND (reference sequence). The ends were cut back, 6 bases at V and 3 bases at J, with 8 bases in the middle. The CDR3 is made up of 13 amino acids. CDR3 region: CASSRFYTGELFF. The CDR3 coding sequence is TGTGCCAGTAGCCGTTTCTACACCGGGGAGCTGTTTTTT.

This clone appeared once. The chain links TRBV30 to TRBJ1-1; D unresolved. Trimming pared 2 bases from V and 0 bases from J, leaving 7 bases between. Germline-derived CDR1 and CDR2 are GTSNPN and SVGIG (reference sequence). This CDR3 has 13 residues. This CDR3 is CAWSPSLNTEAFF. For the CDR3, the DNA is TGTGCCTGGAGTCCGAGCTTGAACACTGAAGCTTTCTTT.

The rearrangement joins TRBV19 to TRBJ2-7; 9 positions agree with TRBD1. The junction had 7 bases not matched to a gene; V was cut back by 5 bases and J by 5 bases. The CDR3 consists of 14 residues. Germline values: CDR1 LNHDA, CDR2 SQIVND (reference sequence). The CDR3 nucleotides read TGTGCCAGTAGTGCCCGGGACAGGGTAAACGAGCAGTACTTC. Encoded protein: CASSARDRVNEQYF.

This chain connects TRBV13 to TRBJ2-3, with 15 bases fitting TRBD2. The CDR3 runs 18 residues. Losses at the gene ends were 4 bases for V and 4 bases for J; bases not matched to a gene: 9. The germline CDR1 and CDR2 sequences are PRHDT and FYEKMQ (reference sequence). The CDR3 region has the DNA TGTGCCAGCAGCTCACGGACTAGCGGGGGGGCCGAAGCAGATACGCAGTATTTT. Translation: CASSSRTSGGAEADTQYF.

This clone showed up just a few times. The chain joins TRBV25-1 to TRBJ2-2; 7 nucleotides match TRBD1. There are 15 residues in the CDR3. V lost 2 bases to trimming and J lost 3 bases; unmatched junction nucleotides: 3. The germline gives CDR1 MGHDK, CDR2 SYGVNS. CDR3 in amino acids: CASSEAGGDTGELFF. The CDR3 DNA reads as TGTGCCAGCAGTGAAGCAGGGGGTGACACCGGGGAGCTGTTTTTT.

The chain is built from TRBV19 and TRBJ1-4; the D gene is possibly TRBD1 (6 bases). The V gene lost 9 bases and the J gene lost 5 bases, with 13 bases spanning the gap. Germline V gene data show CDR1 as LNHDA and CDR2 as SQIVND (reference sequence). The CDR3 consists of 13 residues. The CDR3 DNA sequence: TGTGCCAGCTGGGACATGACAAATGAAAAACTGTTTTTT. It specifies CASWDMTNEKLFF.

The chain carries TRBV9 and TRBJ2-5; 12 bases map to TRBD2. This CDR3 spans 18 amino acids. V was clipped by 0 bases and J by 0 bases; unmatched bases: 6. Germline-derived CDR1 and CDR2 are SGDLS and YYNGEE. CDR3: CASSVASGGGRYQETQYF. CDR3 DNA sequence: TGTGCCAGCAGCGTAGCTAGCGGGGGGGGTCGGTACCAAGAGACCCAGTACTTC.